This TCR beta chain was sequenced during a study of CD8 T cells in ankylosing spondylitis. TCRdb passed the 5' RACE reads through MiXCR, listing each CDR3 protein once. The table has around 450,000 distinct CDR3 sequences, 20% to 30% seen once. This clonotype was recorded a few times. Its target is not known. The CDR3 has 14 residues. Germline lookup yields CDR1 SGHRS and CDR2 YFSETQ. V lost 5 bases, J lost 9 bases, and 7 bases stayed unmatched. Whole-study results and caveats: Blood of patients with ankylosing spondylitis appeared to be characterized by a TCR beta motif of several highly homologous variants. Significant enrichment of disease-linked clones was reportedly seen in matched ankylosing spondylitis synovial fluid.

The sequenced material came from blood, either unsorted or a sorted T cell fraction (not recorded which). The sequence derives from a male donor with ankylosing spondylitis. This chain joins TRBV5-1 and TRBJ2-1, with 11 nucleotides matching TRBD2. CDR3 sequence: CASSTTSGSGEQFF. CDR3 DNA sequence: TGCGCCAGCAGTACTACTAGCGGGAGTGGTGAGCAGTTCTTC.